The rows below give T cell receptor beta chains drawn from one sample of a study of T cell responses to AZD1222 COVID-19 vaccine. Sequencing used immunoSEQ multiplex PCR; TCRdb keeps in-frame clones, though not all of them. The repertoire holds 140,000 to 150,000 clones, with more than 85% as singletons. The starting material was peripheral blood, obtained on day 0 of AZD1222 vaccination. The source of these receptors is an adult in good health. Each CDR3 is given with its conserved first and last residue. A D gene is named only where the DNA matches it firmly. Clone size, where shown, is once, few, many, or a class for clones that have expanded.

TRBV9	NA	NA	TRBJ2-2	CASSVRGPGTGELFF	TGTGCCAGCAGCGTACGGGGGCCGGGGACCGGGGAGCTGTTTTTT
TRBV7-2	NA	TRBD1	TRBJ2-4	CASSRGQGPNIQYF	TGTGCCAGCAGCCGGGGACAGGGTCCAAACATTCAGTACTTC
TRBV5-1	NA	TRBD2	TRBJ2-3	CASSSVSGGTDTQYF	TGCGCCAGCAGCTCCGTCTCGGGGGGTACAGATACGCAGTATTTT
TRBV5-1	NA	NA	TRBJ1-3	CASSFNGDYGNTIYF	TGCGCCAGCAGCTTCAACGGGGACTATGGAAACACCATATATTTT
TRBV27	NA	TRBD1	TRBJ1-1	CASSPWTGGEGTEAFF	TGTGCCAGCAGTCCATGGACAGGGGGCGAAGGAACTGAAGCTTTCTTT
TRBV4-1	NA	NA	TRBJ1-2	CASSQVSQGYGYTF	TGCGCCAGCAGCCAAGTCAGCCAGGGCTATGGCTACACCTTC
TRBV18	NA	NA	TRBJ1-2	CASSPGGNYGYTF	TGTGCCAGCTCACCCGGCGGAAACTATGGCTACACCTTC
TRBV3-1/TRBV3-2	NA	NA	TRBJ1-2	CASSPAGPFGGYTF	TGTGCCAGCAGCCCGGCGGGGCCCTTCGGAGGCTACACCTTC
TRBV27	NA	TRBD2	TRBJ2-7	CASRLAGGHEQYF	TGTGCCAGCCGGCTAGCGGGGGGCCACGAGCAGTACTTC
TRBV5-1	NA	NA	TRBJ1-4	CATSRGEFTNEKLFF	TGCGCCACCTCGAGGGGAGAGTTTACTAATGAAAAACTGTTTTTT
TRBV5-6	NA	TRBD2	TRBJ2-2	CASSLAGGRVGELFF	TGTGCCAGCAGCCTCGCGGGGGGGAGAGTCGGGGAGCTGTTTTTT
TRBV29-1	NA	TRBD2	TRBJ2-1	CSVDLAGVYNEQFF	TGCAGCGTTGATTTGGCGGGGGTCTACAATGAGCAGTTCTTC
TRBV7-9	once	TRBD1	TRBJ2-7	CASSVRGTGMSEQYF	TGTGCCAGCAGCGTTAGGGGGACAGGGATGTCCGAGCAGTACTTC
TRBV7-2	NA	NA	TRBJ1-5	CASSLVSKVNQPQHF	TGTGCCAGCAGCTTAGTGTCGAAAGTTAATCAGCCCCAGCATTTT
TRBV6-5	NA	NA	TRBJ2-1	CASRSPGNEQFF	TGTGCCAGCAGAAGCCCGGGCAATGAGCAGTTCTTC
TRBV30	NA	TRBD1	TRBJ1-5	CAWGDQGAGQPQHF	TGTGCCTGGGGGGATCAGGGGGCGGGACAGCCCCAGCATTTT
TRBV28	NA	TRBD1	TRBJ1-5	CASKGAGYQPQHF	TGTGCCAGTAAGGGGGCCGGTTATCAGCCCCAGCATTTT
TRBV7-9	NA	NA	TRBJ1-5	CASSWGGEGGQPQHF	TGTGCCAGCAGCTGGGGGGGCGAGGGAGGTCAGCCCCAGCATTTT
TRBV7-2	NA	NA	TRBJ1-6	CASSLGTARSSYNSPLHF	TGTGCCAGCAGCTTAGGGACGGCTAGGAGCTCCTATAATTCACCCCTCCACTTT
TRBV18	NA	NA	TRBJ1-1	CASSPLGGEHTEAFF	TGTGCCAGCTCACCCCTGGGGGGTGAACACACTGAAGCTTTCTTT
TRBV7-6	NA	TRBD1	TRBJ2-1	CASRLTGAPYNEQFF	TGTGCCAGCAGACTGACAGGGGCTCCCTACAATGAGCAGTTCTTC
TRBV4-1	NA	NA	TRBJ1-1	CASRRGPLTNTEAFF	TGCGCCAGCAGGAGGGGTCCTCTCACAAACACTGAAGCTTTCTTT
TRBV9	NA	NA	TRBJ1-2	CASSDDGALGYTF	TGTGCCAGCAGCGACGATGGGGCGCTCGGCTACACCTTC
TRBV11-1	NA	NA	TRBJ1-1	CASSLSRVTNTEAFF	TGTGCCAGCAGCTTGAGTCGAGTCACGAACACTGAAGCTTTCTTT
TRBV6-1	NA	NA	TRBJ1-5	CASSVEARVEGNQPQHF	TGTGCCAGCAGTGTGGAGGCAAGGGTAGAAGGCAATCAGCCCCAGCATTTT
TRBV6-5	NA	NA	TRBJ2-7	CASSYSDRAFEQYF	TGTGCCAGCAGTTACTCTGACCGGGCGTTTGAGCAGTACTTC
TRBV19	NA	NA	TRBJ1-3	CASSEDEFFSGNTIYF	TGTGCCAGTAGTGAAGATGAATTCTTCTCTGGAAACACCATATATTTT
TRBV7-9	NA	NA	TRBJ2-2	CASSRTEAGELFF	TGTGCCAGCAGCAGAACTGAGGCCGGGGAGCTGTTTTTT
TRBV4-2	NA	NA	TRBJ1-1	CASSQGDWGNTEAFF	TGTGCCAGCAGCCAAGGTGACTGGGGGAACACTGAAGCTTTCTTT
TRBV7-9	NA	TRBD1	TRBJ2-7	CASSSRDRGTDEQYF	TGTGCCAGCAGCTCCCGGGACAGGGGGACAGACGAGCAGTACTTC
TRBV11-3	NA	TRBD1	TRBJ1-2	CASSLTGRIYGYTF	TGTGCCAGCAGCTTGACAGGGAGGATATATGGCTACACCTTC
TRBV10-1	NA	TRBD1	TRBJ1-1	CASNAQLRLLIKRSGGAAFF	TGCGCCAGCAATGCTCAGTTGCGTTTGCTTATAAAGAGATCAGGGGGGGCGGCTTTCTTT
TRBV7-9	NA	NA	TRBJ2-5	CASSLEGRLETQYF	TGTGCCAGCAGCTTAGAAGGCCGATTAGAGACCCAGTACTTC
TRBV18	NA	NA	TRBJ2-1	CASSPPVGDNEQFF	TGTGCCAGCTCACCACCCGTTGGGGACAATGAGCAGTTCTTC
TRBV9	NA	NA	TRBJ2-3	CASSVEGRRTDTQYF	TGTGCCAGCAGCGTAGAAGGGAGGCGCACAGATACGCAGTATTTT